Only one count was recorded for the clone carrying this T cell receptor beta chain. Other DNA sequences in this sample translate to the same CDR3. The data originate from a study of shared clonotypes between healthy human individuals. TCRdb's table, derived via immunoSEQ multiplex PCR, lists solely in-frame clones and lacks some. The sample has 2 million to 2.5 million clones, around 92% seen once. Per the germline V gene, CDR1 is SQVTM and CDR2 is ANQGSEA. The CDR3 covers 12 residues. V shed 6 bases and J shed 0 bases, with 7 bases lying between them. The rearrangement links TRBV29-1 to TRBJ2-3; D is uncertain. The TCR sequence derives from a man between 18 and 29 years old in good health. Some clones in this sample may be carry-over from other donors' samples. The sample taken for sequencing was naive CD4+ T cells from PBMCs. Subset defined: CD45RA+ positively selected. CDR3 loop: CSVGRSTDTQYF. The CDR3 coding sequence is TGCAGCGTCGGTCGGAGCACAGATACGCAGTATTTT.